This passage covers 15 T cell receptor beta chains from one sample sequenced in a study of T cell repertoires in cytomegalovirus infection (dated by TCRdb to the late 2010s). The antigens of these receptors remain unknown. The instrument was an Illumina HiSeq 1500. TCRdb's own reprocessing of the public reads used fastp at Q25 and MiXCR and kept productive beta chains. Under each unique CDR3 protein, matching rows form one entry showing the most common genes and DNA. The sample table holds about 890,000 distinct CDR3 sequences, of which roughly 31% were seen once. Jointly, the top ten make up over 11% of the sample. This specimen's treatment or condition label, per the study, means: in vitro stimulation with specific CMV peptide epitopes to enrich CMV-specific T cells. This specimen was cultured CD8+ T cells from PBMCs, taken from culture after CMV antigen stimulation. The receptors stem from a human donor in good health (CMV status not recorded). Some clones in this sample may be carry-over from other donors' samples.

The CDR3: CASSLVERSSYGYTF. CDR3 in DNA: TGTGCCAGCAGCTTAGTTGAACGGAGTAGCTATGGCTACACCTTC. The rearrangement uses TRBV7-9 and TRBJ1-2; D gene ambiguous. The CDR3 loop spans 15 amino acids. Germline CDR1 reads SEHNR; CDR2 reads FQNEAQ (reference sequence). Trimming stripped 1 base from V and 4 bases from J, with 13 bases between.

There are a few counts of this clonotype. This chain connects TRBV6-5 to TRBJ2-3; tentative D call: TRBD1 (5 bases). From germline, CDR1 is MNHEY and CDR2 SVGAGI. Trimming pared 5 bases from V and 3 bases from J, leaving 18 bases between. This CDR3 is 16 amino acids long. CDR3 sequence: CASSPPGQGGTDTQYF. The CDR3 nucleotides read TGTGCCAGCAGTCCCCCCGGGCAGGGTGGGACAGATACGCAGTATTTT.

This clonotype turned up a few times. The rearrangement uses TRBV19 and TRBJ2-1; 15 nucleotides agree with TRBD2. With 8 bases clipped from V and 2 bases from J, the junction kept 7 bases outside the gene matches. This CDR3 spans 17 amino acids. Germline loops: CDR1 LNHDA, CDR2 SQIVND (reference sequence). CDR3 sequence (DNA): TGTGCCAGTCACGGGACTAGCGGGGGGCCAACCTACAATGAGCAGTTCTTC. The encoded protein is CASHGTSGGPTYNEQFF.

V is TRBV27 and J is TRBJ1-1; TRBD1 is a possible D gene (5 bases). CDR3 length equals 14 residues. The germline CDR1 and CDR2 sequences are MNHEY and SMNVEV (reference sequence). V was pared by 7 bases and J by 4 bases, with 16 bases between. CDR3 protein: CASTLRGGVTEAFF. The CDR3 region has the DNA TGTGCCAGCACTCTGAGAGGAGGGGTCACTGAAGCTTTCTTT.

This clonotype was detected many times. The chain joins TRBV6-5 to TRBJ2-3; perhaps TRBD1 as D (5 bases). V lost 2 bases and J lost 2, with 11 bases in between. Germline V CDR1 and CDR2: MNHEY, SVGAGI. The CDR3 consists of 15 residues. Here the CDR3 reads CASSYKGVFTDTQYF. For the CDR3, the DNA is TGTGCCAGCAGTTACAAAGGGGTTTTCACAGATACGCAGTATTTT.

This chain connects TRBV6-1 to TRBJ1-3, with TRBD1 as a possible D gene (5 bases). The germline V gene encodes CDR1 MNHNS and CDR2 SASEGT. This CDR3 region has 18 residues. Trimming pared 7 bases from V and 3 bases from J, leaving 25 bases between. The CDR3 coding sequence is TGTGCCAGCAAACATAGAAAGACAGACTATGCCGGTGGAAACACCATATATTTT. It encodes CASKHRKTDYAGGNTIYF.

The sample holds a few counts of this clonotype. This chain uses TRBV27 with TRBJ2-7; TRBD2 matches 7 bases. The CDR3 runs to 13 residues. V trimming: 6 bases; J trimming: 1 base; junction bases outside the gene matches: 3. Germline values: CDR1 MNHEY, CDR2 SMNVEV (reference sequence). The CDR3 region is CASSSGMSYEQYF. In DNA, the CDR3 is TGTGCCAGCAGCAGCGGGATGTCCTACGAGCAGTACTTC.

This clonotype was seen ten or more times. The rearrangement links TRBV7-8 to TRBJ2-3; TRBD1 matches at 8 bases. The length of the CDR3 is 17 residues. Per germline, CDR1 SGHVS and CDR2 FQNEAQ. J lost 5 bases, V lost 5 bases, and 15 bases had no gene match. In DNA, the CDR3 is TGTGCCAGCAGCGGGAGTATACGGGACAGGACAAAAGATACGCAGTATTTT. It translates to CASSGSIRDRTKDTQYF.

This clonotype has just a few counts. This chain connects TRBV15 to TRBJ2-5, with D possibly being TRBD1 or TRBD2 (6 bases each). The CDR3 loop spans 15 amino acids. Trimming stripped 3 bases from V and 3 bases from J, with 14 bases between. The germline V gene encodes CDR1 LNHNV and CDR2 YYDKDF (reference sequence). Here the CDR3 DNA reads TGTGCCACCAGCAGGAAACGAGGGGGGAAAGAGACCCAGTACTTC. It translates to CATSRKRGGKETQYF.

This clonotype has a count of ten or more. This chain connects TRBV7-2 to TRBJ2-1, with D uncertain. Trimming stripped 3 bases from V and 4 bases from J, with 13 bases between. The CDR3 length is 15 residues. The V gene's germline CDR1 is SGHTA and CDR2 FQGNSA. The CDR3 sequence: CASSLVGPQYNEQFF. The CDR3 nucleotides are TGTGCCAGCAGCTTGGTTGGGCCCCAATACAATGAGCAGTTCTTC.

CDR3 DNA: TGCGCCAGCAGTGATGGGTCCCCCAACGTCCTGACTTTC. Encoded protein: CASSDGSPNVLTF. This chain joins TRBV10-2 and TRBJ2-6; D unresolved. The germline gives CDR1 WSHSY, CDR2 SAAADI. CDR3 length equals 13 residues. V shed 3 bases and J shed 8 bases, with 8 bases lying between them.

This clonotype was detected a few times. The chain carries TRBV4-1 and TRBJ2-2, with 8 bases fitting TRBD2. The CDR3 runs to 15 residues. The V and J ends lost 3 bases and 4 bases, in that order; junction bases with no gene match: 4. Looked up from germline, CDR1 is MGHRA and CDR2 is YSYEKL. DNA for the CDR3: TGCGCCAGCAGCCACCCGGGAGGGAGCACCGGGGAGCTGTTTTTT. This gives the protein CASSHPGGSTGELFF.

This clonotype was found once. The V call is TRBV7-6, the J call TRBJ2-2; no firm D call. With 5 bases removed from V and 6 bases from J, the gap between germline ends came to 16 bases. Germline CDR1 SGHVS, CDR2 FNYEAQ. The length of the CDR3 is 15 residues. CDR3 protein: CASSHPAGSAGELFF. CDR3 coding DNA: TGTGCCAGCAGCCACCCGGCTGGGTCCGCCGGGGAGCTGTTTTTT.

The chain couples TRBV19 to TRBJ1-5; D may be TRBD1 (6 bases). Germline V lookup: CDR1 LNHDA, CDR2 SQIVND (reference sequence). The germline V and J ends were trimmed by 0 bases and 5 bases, with 14 bases remaining between them. This CDR3 is 16 amino acids long. The CDR3 sequence is CASSIDRGAVDQPQHF. In nucleotides, the CDR3 is TGTGCCAGTAGTATAGATCGGGGGGCAGTCGATCAGCCCCAGCATTTT.

This rearrangement joins TRBV14 to TRBJ2-7; D is perhaps TRBD2 (5 bases). V lost 8 bases to trimming and J lost 8 bases, with 19 bases between them. The CDR3 is 13 residues long. Looked up from germline, CDR1 is SGHDN and CDR2 is FVKESK. The CDR3 nucleotides read TGTGCCAGCTCCGTTTCGGGTGGAGGCAAGCAGTACTTC. It is translated as CASSVSGGGKQYF. The full variable domain, completed using reference TRBV14 and TRBJ2-7, is EAGVTQFPSHSVIEKGQTVTLRCDPISGHDNLYWYRRVMGKEIKFLLHFVKESKQDESGMPNNRFLAERTGGTYSTLKVQPAELEDSGVYFCASSVSGGGKQYFGPGTRLTVT.